This TCR beta chain originates from a study of cytomegalovirus exposure and HLA in healthy donors. Study-level results: TCR beta chains associated with HLA were, in a later analysis, more clonally expanded than equally common others.

Germline CDR1 and CDR2: LNHDA and SQIVND (reference sequence). The V and J ends lost 4 bases and 6 bases, in that order; junction bases with no gene match: 2. The CDR3 is 13 amino acids. Primers included in the PCR were 60 Vbeta and 13 Jbeta primers. Measured with immunoSEQ multiplex PCR; TCRdb has only the in-frame clones, and not every one. Of 120,000 or so clones listed, 15% are singletons. Comments on this clone: Its matching antigen is unknown.

Healthy bone marrow donors made up the cohort. The chain couples TRBV19 to TRBJ1-4; TRBD1 matches 7 bases. Material: PBMCs. The sequence was obtained from a woman aged 18-35 years in good health and CMV-seronegative. For the CDR3, the DNA is TGTGCCAGTAGTAGACAGGGTGATGAAAAACTGTTTTTT. Protein product: CASSRQGDEKLFF. Using reference TRBV19 and TRBJ1-4 for the parts outside the CDR3, the full variable domain is DGGITQSPKYLFRKEGQNVTLSCEQNLNHDAMYWYRQDPGQGLRLIYYSQIVNDFQKGDIAEGYSVSREKKESFPLTVTSAQKNPTAFYLCASSRQGDEKLFFGSGTQLSVL.